This TCR beta chain was recorded in a study of T-cell memory formation after mild COVID-19. J lost 3 bases, V lost 1 base, and 3 bases had no gene match. The CDR3 is made up of 14 amino acids. Germline CDR1 is LNHDA and CDR2 is SQIVND (reference sequence). TCRdb reanalysed the 5' RACE reads using MiXCR and keeps one entry per CDR3 protein. Of 450,000 to 700,000 distinct CDR3 sequences in the sample, 15% to 20% were seen once. This clonotype was detected many times. The chain is built from TRBV19 and TRBJ2-7; 7 nucleotides match TRBD1. Sequenced sample: PBMCs or a T cell subset sorted from them (not recorded which). This receptor was taken from an adult woman who had mild COVID-19 (a few samples of this study predate the infection). Cell type and time point are not known. CDR3 sequence reads: CASSIGQGGYEQYF. The CDR3 DNA reads TGTGCCAGTAGTATAGGACAGGGTGGCTACGAGCAGTACTTC.